This passage covers 7 T cell receptor beta chains from one sample sequenced in a study of neurological immune-mediated disorders. TCRdb redid the calling of the 5' RACE reads with MiXCR, one entry per CDR3 protein. The data contain roughly 49,000 distinct CDR3 sequences, around 12% of them singletons. This sample's time point: longitudinal time-point 2. Sequenced: PBMCs. These receptors were collected from a male donor with HTLV-1-associated myelopathy (HAM/TSP).

This clonotype was counted many times. The chain employs TRBV20-1 and TRBJ2-7, with 10 bases fitting TRBD2. The germline V gene encodes CDR1 DFQATT and CDR2 SNEGSKA (reference sequence). The junction had 12 bases not matched to a gene; V was cut back by 6 bases and J by 7 bases. The CDR3 runs 14 residues. CDR3 sequence reads: CSALSSGGAWEQYF. The CDR3 DNA follows: TGCAGTGCCTTATCCAGCGGGGGGGCTTGGGAGCAGTACTTC.

At least ten counts were recorded for this clonotype. This rearrangement joins TRBV20-1 to TRBJ2-1; D is perhaps TRBD2 (6 bases). The CDR3 covers 13 residues. Germline-derived CDR1 and CDR2 are DFQATT and SNEGSKA (reference sequence). CDR3 region: CRCGAAGGNEQFF. The CDR3 DNA sequence: TGCAGGTGCGGGGCGGCCGGAGGCAATGAGCAGTTCTTC.

This clonotype was seen ten or more times. V gene TRBV12-3 or TRBV12-4 combines with J gene TRBJ2-1; TRBD2 aligns across 9 bases. The CDR3 loop spans 16 amino acids. J lost 8 bases, V lost 7 bases, and 15 bases had no gene match. The CDR3 region is CASNLGMGGGAYEQFF. The CDR3 nucleotides read TGTGCCAGCAACTTAGGTATGGGCGGGGGGGCCTATGAGCAGTTCTTC.

In DNA form, the CDR3 reads TGCGCCAGCAGATTGACCGGGAGCGGGGAGCTGTTTTTT. Translated: CASRLTGSGELFF. This sequence joins TRBV5-1 and TRBJ2-2, with D maybe TRBD2 (6 bases). CDR1 and CDR2 from the germline V gene are SGHRS and YFSETQ. There are 13 residues in the CDR3. V was shortened by 5 bases and J by 7 bases, with 12 bases between the two germline ends.

In its sample, this clonotype was seen many times. CDR3 loop: CASTRDTMNTEAFF. CDR3 coding DNA: TGCGCCAGCACCCGGGACACCATGAACACTGAAGCTTTCTTT. J is TRBJ1-1 and V is TRBV5-1; TRBD1 is a possible D gene (6 bases). Trimming cost V 6 bases and J 0 bases, with 12 bases left between them. Germline V gene data show CDR1 as SGHRS and CDR2 as YFSETQ. CDR3 length equals 14 residues. The full variable domain, with the rest looked up from reference TRBV5-1 and TRBJ1-1, is KAGVTQTPRYLIKTRGQQVTLSCSPISGHRSVSWYQQTPGQGLQFLFEYFSETQRNKGNFPGRFSGRQFSNSRSEMNVSTLELGDSALYLCASTRDTMNTEAFFGQGTRLTVV.

V and J are TRBV3-1 and TRBJ2-3, with TRBD2 matching 9 bases. Germline CDR1 LGHDT, CDR2 YNNKEL (reference sequence). This CDR3 has 15 amino acids. The chain's CDR3 is CSCSQEAGGRDTQYF. CDR3 bases: TGTTCCTGCAGCCAAGAGGCGGGGGGGAGAGATACGCAGTATTTT.

At least ten counts were recorded for this clonotype. V usage is TRBV6-5 and J usage is TRBJ1-1; D not certain. CDR3 length: 15 amino acids. V lost 3 bases and J 4 bases, leaving 15 bases between the germline ends. Germline CDR1 and CDR2: MNHEY and SVGAGI. CDR3 nucleotide sequence: TGTGCCAGCAGTTATCAGCCCGCCGCCTCCACTGAAGCTTTCTTT. Encoded protein: CASSYQPAASTEAFF.